This TCR beta chain originates from a study of cytomegalovirus exposure and HLA in healthy donors. The CDR3 runs 15 residues. The germline V gene encodes CDR1 KGHSH and CDR2 LQKENI. The ends were cut back, 4 bases at V and 1 base at J, with 11 bases in the middle. 13 Jbeta primers and 60 Vbeta primers were used for the PCR. Original methodology: Tens of millions of unique TCR beta chains, roughly 11 million of them shared, were counted by a later analysis. Using immunoSEQ multiplex PCR, the repertoire was profiled, and TCRdb retains in-frame clones only, with some absent. That table supplies the V and J calls and clone size; D and trimming were determined from the DNA. Seen here are over 100,000 clones, about 80% observed once, and the top ten hold about 2.7%.

V and J are TRBV18 and TRBJ1-5; D might be TRBD1 (5 bases). Sequencing was performed on PBMCs. This TCR was recovered from a woman between 18 and 30 years old in good health and CMV-seropositive. The CDR3, as DNA: TGTGCCAGCTCACGGACATCCAGGAGCAATCAGCCCCAGCATTTT. It translates to CASSRTSRSNQPQHF.